One sample yielded the 3 T cell receptor beta chains listed below, sequenced in a study of blood T cells in healthy people across ages. Combining a sample-barcoded 5' primer with a J-beta primer mix, a second PCR ran for 7 to 11 cycles. TCRdb independently ran MiXCR on the 5' RACE reads; one entry per CDR3 protein. The table has 500,000 to 650,000 distinct CDR3 sequences, about 25% seen once. These data were also reused for a study on T cells of mothers and their children.

The specimen was blood. These receptors came from a boy between 2 and 10 years old in good health.

A single count supports this clonotype. A read error may account for a junction end that differs from germline. The CDR3 region is CASTKTGANEKLFF. In DNA form, the CDR3 reads TGTGCCAGCACAAAGACAGGGGCTAACGAAAAACTGTTTTTT. The V and J genes are TRBV7-9 and TRBJ1-4; TRBD1 agrees at 8 bases. The CDR3 spans 14 residues. The germline gives CDR1 SEHNR, CDR2 FQNEAQ (reference sequence).

This clonotype was picked up a small number of times. This chain connects TRBV28 to TRBJ1-4, with TRBD1 matching over 7 bases. After removal of 6 bases from V and 7 bases from J, the junction contained 11 bases not matched to a gene. CDR1 is MDHEN and CDR2 is SYDVKM in the germline V gene. The CDR3 runs to 15 residues. CDR3 DNA: TGTGCCAGCAGACTCCGGGGACAGATTCCTGAAAAACTGTTTTTT. Residues: CASRLRGQIPEKLFF.

This clonotype appeared a single time. The chain is built from TRBV5-1 and TRBJ1-2; 7 bases match TRBD1. Looked up from germline, CDR1 is SGHRS and CDR2 is YFSETQ. The junction had 6 bases not matched to a gene; V was cut back by 3 bases and J by 4 bases. The CDR3 is made up of 14 amino acids. The CDR3: CASSWTGRAYGYTF. The CDR3 coding sequence is TGCGCCAGCAGCTGGACAGGAAGGGCCTATGGCTACACCTTC.